The clone carrying this T cell receptor (beta chain) was seen only a few times. The antigen remains undetermined. The data stem from a study of blood T cells in healthy people across ages. General observations from the study: Per-million-T-cell TCR beta diversity fell roughly linearly with age.

Drawing of peripheral blood yielded roughly 9.3 milliliters from each donor. The trim removed 4 bases at V and 8 bases at J, leaving 11 bases unmatched. Germline lookup yields CDR1 MNHNS and CDR2 SASEGT. CDR3 length: 14 residues. The second PCR ran roughly 6 to 11 cycles with a sample-barcoded 5' primer and J-beta primers. From the 5' RACE reads, TCRdb called clonotypes with MiXCR, one entry per CDR3 protein. The sample consists of some 1,000,000 distinct CDR3 sequences, 20% to 25% of them appearing once. A further study also used this sample, focusing on T cells of mothers and their children.

The chain links TRBV6-1 to TRBJ2-7; 7 bases line up with TRBD1. The receptor's source is a girl aged 2 to 10 in good health. The sequenced material came from blood. CDR3: CASSVPLDRDKQYF. CDR3 nucleotide sequence: TGTGCCAGCAGTGTACCCTTAGACAGGGACAAGCAGTACTTC.